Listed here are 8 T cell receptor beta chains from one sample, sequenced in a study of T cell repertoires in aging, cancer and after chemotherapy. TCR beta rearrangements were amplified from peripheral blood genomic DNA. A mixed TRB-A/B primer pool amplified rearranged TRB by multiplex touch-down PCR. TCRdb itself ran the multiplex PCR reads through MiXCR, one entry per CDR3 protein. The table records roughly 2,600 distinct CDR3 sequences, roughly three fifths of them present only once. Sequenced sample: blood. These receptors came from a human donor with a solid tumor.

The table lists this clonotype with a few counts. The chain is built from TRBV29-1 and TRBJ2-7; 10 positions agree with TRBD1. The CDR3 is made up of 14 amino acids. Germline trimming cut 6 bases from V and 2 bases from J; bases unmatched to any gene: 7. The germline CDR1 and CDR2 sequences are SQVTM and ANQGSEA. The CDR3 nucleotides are TGCAGCGTGAAGGACAGGGGGATAACCTACGAGCAGTACTTC. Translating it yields CSVKDRGITYEQYF.

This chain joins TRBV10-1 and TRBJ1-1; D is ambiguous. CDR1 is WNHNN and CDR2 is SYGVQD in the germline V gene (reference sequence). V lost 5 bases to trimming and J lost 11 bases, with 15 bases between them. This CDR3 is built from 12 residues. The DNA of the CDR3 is TGCGCCAGCAGTCGTGGACCTGCCGAGGCTTTCTTT. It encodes CASSRGPAEAFF.

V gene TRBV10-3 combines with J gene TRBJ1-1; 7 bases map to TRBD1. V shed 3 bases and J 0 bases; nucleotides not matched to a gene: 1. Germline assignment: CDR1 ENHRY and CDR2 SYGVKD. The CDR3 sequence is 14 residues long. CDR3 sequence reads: CAISDGQVNTEAFF. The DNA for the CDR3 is TGTGCCATCAGTGATGGACAGGTGAACACTGAAGCTTTCTTT.

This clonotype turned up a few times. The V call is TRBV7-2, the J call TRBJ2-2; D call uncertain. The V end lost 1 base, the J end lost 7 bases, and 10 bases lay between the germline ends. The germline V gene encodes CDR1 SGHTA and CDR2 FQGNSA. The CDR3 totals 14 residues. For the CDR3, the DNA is TGTGCCAGCAGCTTAGAAGGGTCTGGCGGGGAGCTGTTTTTT. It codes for CASSLEGSGGELFF. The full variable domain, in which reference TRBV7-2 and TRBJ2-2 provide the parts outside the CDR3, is GAGVSQSPSNKVTEKGKDVELRCDPISGHTALYWYRQSLGQGLEFLIYFQGNSAPDKSGLPSDRFSAERTGGSVSTLTIQRTQQEDSAVYLCASSLEGSGGELFFGEGSRLTVL.

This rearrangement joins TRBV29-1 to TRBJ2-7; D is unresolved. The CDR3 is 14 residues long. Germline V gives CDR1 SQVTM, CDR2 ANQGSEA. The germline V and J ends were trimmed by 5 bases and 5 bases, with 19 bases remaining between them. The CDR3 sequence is CSVSKTIERNEQYF. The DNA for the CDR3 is TGCAGCGTTTCCAAGACAATTGAGAGAAACGAGCAGTACTTC.

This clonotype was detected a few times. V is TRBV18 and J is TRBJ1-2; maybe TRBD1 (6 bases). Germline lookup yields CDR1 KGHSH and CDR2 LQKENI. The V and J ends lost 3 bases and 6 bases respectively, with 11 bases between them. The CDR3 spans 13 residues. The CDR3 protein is CASSPQGSDGYTF. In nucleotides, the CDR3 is TGTGCCAGCTCACCCCAGGGGTCGGATGGCTACACCTTC.

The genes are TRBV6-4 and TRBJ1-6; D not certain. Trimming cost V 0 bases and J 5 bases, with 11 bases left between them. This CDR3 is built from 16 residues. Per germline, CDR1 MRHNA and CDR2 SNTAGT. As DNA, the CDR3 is TGTGCCAGCAGTGACTCGAGTGGGCGGAATAATTCACCCCTCCACTTT. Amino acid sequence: CASSDSSGRNNSPLHF.

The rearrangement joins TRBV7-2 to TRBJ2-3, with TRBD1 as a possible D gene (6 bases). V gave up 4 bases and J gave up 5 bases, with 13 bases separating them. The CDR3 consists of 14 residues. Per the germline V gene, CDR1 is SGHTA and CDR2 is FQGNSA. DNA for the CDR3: TGTGCCAGCAGCTCTCGACAGGTCCAAGATACGCAGTATTTT. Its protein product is CASSSRQVQDTQYF.